A single sample is the source of the 15 T cell receptor beta chains below, sequenced in a study of naive and memory T cell subsets. The SP2 primer and nested alpha and beta constant region primers amplified ligated cDNA in four rounds. TCRdb analysed the 5' RACE reads with MiXCR anew, one entry per CDR3 protein. In the table there are 55,000 to 70,000 distinct CDR3 sequences, roughly 7.5% of which are singletons. The library had UMIs added by 3' ligation of an oligonucleotide to TCR cDNA. The receptors come from a female donor in good health.

The genes are TRBV18 and TRBJ1-1, with D maybe TRBD1 (5 bases). The CDR3 is 14 amino acids. V lost 3 bases and J lost 3, with 11 bases in between. Germline-derived CDR1 and CDR2 are KGHSH and LQKENI. CDR3 sequence (DNA): TGTGCCAGCTCACCTTCTGACAGTGACACTGAAGCTTTCTTT. It specifies CASSPSDSDTEAFF.

This clonotype was detected only a few times. The chain is built from TRBV10-3 and TRBJ1-3; D remains ambiguous. Trimming took 0 bases from V and 8 from J, leaving 11 bases between them. The CDR3 is 14 amino acids. Germline assignment: CDR1 ENHRY and CDR2 SYGVKD. In nucleotides, the CDR3 is TGTGCCATCAGTGAGTCAGCCGGTAGATACACCATATATTTT. Protein product: CAISESAGRYTIYF.

The table lists this clonotype with a few counts. The chain recombines TRBV12-5 with TRBJ1-1; D call uncertain. The CDR3 contains 13 residues. Trimming stripped 5 bases from V and 4 bases from J, with 11 bases between. CDR1 and CDR2 from the germline V gene are LGHNT and FRNRAP. CDR3 bases: TGTGCTAGTGGTCAGGAGTTTGGCACTGAAGCTTTCTTT. Amino acids: CASGQEFGTEAFF.

This clonotype was seen repeatedly, ten times or more. The J gene is TRBJ1-1, the V gene TRBV2, with D hard to call. V gave up 9 bases and J gave up 9 bases, with 23 bases separating them. Germline V gene data show CDR1 as SNHLY and CDR2 as FYNNEI. The CDR3 totals 14 residues. The CDR3 bases are TGTGCCAGTAGGAAGGCGGGCGAGATAGTAAAAGCTTTCTTT. This sequence encodes CASRKAGEIVKAFF.

The V and J genes are TRBV3-1 and TRBJ2-5; D is unresolved. The V end was cut by 4 bases, the J end by 5 bases, with 17 bases between. Germline values: CDR1 LGHDT, CDR2 YNNKEL (reference sequence). The CDR3 runs 15 residues. CDR3 coding DNA: TGTGCCAGCAGCCTGGCCGGAGTTAGTTCTGAGACCCAGTACTTC. Its translation: CASSLAGVSSETQYF.

The V gene is TRBV6-5, the J gene TRBJ2-7, with 11 bases identical to TRBD2. The length of the CDR3 is 14 residues. CDR1 MNHEY and CDR2 SVGAGI come from the germline V gene. With 4 bases clipped from V and 2 bases from J, the junction kept 1 base outside the gene matches. CDR3 coding DNA: TGTGCCAGCAGTTGGGGACTAGCGGCCTACGAGCAGTACTTC. Translated, it gives CASSWGLAAYEQYF.

This clonotype was observed many times. The CDR3 DNA reads as TGTGCCAGCAGCCAAGACCAGAGTAACAATCAGCCCCAGCATTTT. This sequence encodes CASSQDQSNNQPQHF. This chain uses TRBV4-2 with TRBJ1-5; no clear D gene. V was clipped by 0 bases and J by 3 bases, with 9 bases between them. The CDR3 runs to 15 residues. Germline CDR1 is LGHNA and CDR2 is YNFKEQ.

A few counts support this clonotype. This chain connects TRBV7-8 to TRBJ2-1, with TRBD2 identical over 7 bases. CDR3 size: 18 residues. V lost 0 bases, J lost 2 bases, and 10 bases stayed unmatched. CDR1 and CDR2 (germline): SGHVS, FQNEAQ. Here the CDR3 reads CASSLAGLGGQPYNEQFF. The CDR3 DNA reads as TGTGCCAGCAGCTTAGCGGGGTTGGGAGGGCAACCCTACAATGAGCAGTTCTTC.

This clonotype was observed many times. The chain recombines TRBV11-3 with TRBJ2-1, with D possibly being TRBD2 (7 bases). The CDR3 totals 16 residues. The V and J ends lost 1 base and 7 bases respectively, with 17 bases between them. The germline CDR1 and CDR2 sequences are SGHNT and YENEEA. The CDR3 DNA sequence: TGTGCCAGCAGCTTAGTGGCGGGGGCCCTAGGGAATGAGCAGTTCTTC. This sequence encodes CASSLVAGALGNEQFF.

In its sample, this clonotype was seen many times. This chain links TRBV10-3 with TRBJ2-3; TRBD1 matches at 7 bases. Germline V CDR1 and CDR2: ENHRY, SYGVKD. The CDR3 spans 15 residues. With V trimmed by 3 bases and J by 2 bases, 5 bases remained unmatched. The CDR3 nucleotides read TGTGCCATCAGTGAAGGACAGGCCCCCACAGATACGCAGTATTTT. Translation gives CAISEGQAPTDTQYF.

J is TRBJ2-5 and V is TRBV9; possibly TRBD2 for D (5 bases). Trimming stripped 4 bases from V and 2 bases from J, with 18 bases between. CDR1 SGDLS and CDR2 YYNGEE come from the germline V gene. The CDR3 is made up of 16 amino acids. CDR3 nucleotide sequence: TGTGCCAGCAGCAAAAACCAAGGAGGAATTCAAGAGACCCAGTACTTC. This codes for CASSKNQGGIQETQYF.

Ten or more counts support this clonotype. V and J are TRBV7-9 and TRBJ1-5; D possibly corresponds to TRBD1 (5 bases). Trimming removed 4 bases at V and 3 bases at J, with 16 bases between. CDR3 length equals 16 residues. CDR1 is SEHNR, CDR2 FQNEAQ, per germline (reference sequence). Here the CDR3 DNA reads TGTGCCAGCAGCTCCGGAGCGGGGGGTCACAATCAGCCCCAGCATTTT. This gives the protein CASSSGAGGHNQPQHF.

This clonotype was counted many times. The genes are TRBV28 and TRBJ1-5; 12 nucleotides agree with TRBD1. V was pared by 2 bases and J by 7 bases, with 9 bases of the junction left unmatched. The CDR3 is made up of 17 amino acids. Germline CDR1 and CDR2: MDHEN and SYDVKM. The CDR3 region is CASSLPGTGGWRQPQHF. Written as DNA, the CDR3 is TGTGCCAGCAGTTTACCCGGGACAGGGGGCTGGAGGCAGCCCCAGCATTTT.

This clonotype was counted between two and nine times. V and J are TRBV7-9 and TRBJ2-6, with a tentative D call TRBD2 (6 bases). Germline V gives CDR1 SEHNR, CDR2 FQNEAQ (reference sequence). CDR3 length: 18 residues. V gave up 0 bases and J gave up 4 bases, with 16 bases separating them. The CDR3 loop reads CASSLAAGPPSGANVLTF. The CDR3 nucleotides read TGTGCCAGCAGCTTAGCGGCGGGACCCCCTTCGGGGGCCAACGTCCTGACTTTC.

This chain links TRBV18 with TRBJ1-6; TRBD1 matches at 11 bases. The CDR3 runs to 17 residues. Germline loops: CDR1 KGHSH, CDR2 LQKENI. Germline trimming cut 2 bases from V and 10 bases from J; bases unmatched to any gene: 10. The CDR3 region has the DNA TGTGCCAGCTCACCAAACTCGGGACAGGGGGATGGATCACCCCTCCACTTT. This encodes CASSPNSGQGDGSPLHF.